These T cell receptor beta chains were read from a single sample in a study of T cells in Graves' hyperthyroidism and ophthalmopathy. TCRdb ran MiXCR on the multiplex PCR reads and lists one entry per CDR3 protein. The sample has about 420,000 distinct CDR3 sequences; about an eighth are singletons. Material for sequencing was blood. Receptor source: a woman aged 18-30 years with Graves' hyperthyroidism. Both conserved end residues are part of each CDR3. A D gene is named only where the DNA matches it firmly. The size field is filled for only some rows; it gives once, few, many or a size class.

D	V	size	J	CDR3	DNA
TRBD1	TRBV12-3/TRBV12-4	many	TRBJ1-1	CASRRGQLSTEAFF	TGTGCCAGCAGGCGGGGACAGTTGAGCACTGAAGCTTTCTTT
TRBD1	TRBV5-1	NA	TRBJ1-2	CASSLAGTASYGYTF	TGCGCCAGCAGCTTGGCCGGGACAGCCTCCTATGGCTACACCTTC
NA	TRBV30	many	TRBJ1-4	CAWRRGSGKLFF	TGTGCCTGGCGGCGGGGAAGCGGAAAACTGTTTTTT
NA	TRBV7-9	many	TRBJ2-5	CASSPGRLQETQYF	TGTGCCAGCAGCCCGGGACGACTCCAAGAGACCCAGTACTTC
NA	TRBV6-1	few	TRBJ1-2	CASTREIGGAYGYTF	TGTGCCAGCACCCGGGAGATTGGGGGGGCCTATGGCTACACCTTC
TRBD2	TRBV20-1	many	TRBJ2-7	CSAGGGTYEQYF	TGCAGTGCCGGCGGGGGTACCTACGAGCAGTACTTC
NA	TRBV19	NA	TRBJ2-3	CATGRGGVPDTQYF	TGTGCCACCGGCCGCGGGGGCGTTCCAGATACGCAGTATTTT
NA	TRBV30	many	TRBJ1-2	CAWSVLGRMGGYTF	TGTGCCTGGAGTGTACTGGGCAGGATGGGTGGCTACACCTTC
TRBD2	TRBV28	NA	TRBJ2-7	CASNPSGRPYEQYF	TGTGCCAGCAACCCGAGCGGGAGGCCCTACGAGCAGTACTTC
NA	TRBV13	many	TRBJ2-7	CASSLNEGGEQYF	TGTGCCAGCAGCTTAAATGAGGGAGGCGAGCAGTACTTC
TRBD1	TRBV29-1	few	TRBJ2-7	CSVEKQGTGDEQYF	TGCAGCGTTGAGAAGCAGGGGACAGGGGACGAGCAGTACTTC
NA	TRBV5-6	NA	TRBJ1-1	CASSLDLSGITEAFF	TGTGCCAGCAGCTTAGACCTCAGCGGGATCACTGAAGCTTTCTTT
NA	TRBV19	NA	TRBJ2-1	CASSIFGGLSYNEQFF	TGTGCCAGTAGTATCTTCGGAGGCCTCTCCTACAATGAGCAGTTCTTC
NA	TRBV5-1	NA	TRBJ1-1	CASSLEPGVAFF	TGCGCCAGCAGCTTGGAACCAGGGGTGGCTTTCTTT
NA	TRBV6-1	NA	TRBJ2-7	CASKASGTVSSYEQYF	TGTGCCAGCAAAGCCTCCGGGACTGTGAGCTCCTACGAGCAGTACTTC
TRBD1	TRBV6-1	many	TRBJ2-1	CASSSSGTGTNEQFF	TGTGCCAGCAGTTCCTCCGGGACAGGGACCAATGAGCAGTTCTTC
TRBD2	TRBV11-2	many	TRBJ2-1	CASSLIAGGGDEQFF	TGTGCCAGCAGCTTAATAGCGGGAGGCGGGGATGAGCAGTTCTTC
NA	TRBV27	many	TRBJ2-1	CASSLTRELHNEQFF	TGTGCCAGCAGTTTAACTCGGGAGCTCCACAATGAGCAGTTCTTC
TRBD2	TRBV20-1	many	TRBJ2-3	CSVPPSGNPSFAQYF	TGCAGTGTCCCACCCAGCGGGAACCCATCCTTTGCGCAGTATTTT
TRBD1	TRBV5-1	few	TRBJ1-2	CASSSGTGVGYTF	TGCGCCAGCAGCTCCGGGACAGGGGTGGGCTACACCTTC
NA	TRBV25-1	NA	TRBJ2-5	CASSGPGSQETQYF	TGTGCCAGCAGTGGACCGGGATCCCAAGAGACCCAGTACTTC
NA	TRBV9	few	TRBJ1-1	CASSVHGRNTEAFF	TGTGCCAGCAGCGTTCACGGTAGGAACACTGAAGCTTTCTTT
NA	TRBV28	many	TRBJ1-4	CASRPGRVWNEKLFF	TGTGCCAGCAGGCCAGGGCGGGTCTGGAATGAAAAACTGTTTTTT
TRBD2	TRBV4-3	many	TRBJ2-2	CASSQEGAGGTGELFF	TGCGCCAGCAGCCAAGAGGGAGCGGGAGGAACCGGGGAGCTGTTTTTT
NA	TRBV19	many	TRBJ2-7	CASSTTGSSYEQYF	TGTGCCAGTAGTACTACAGGGAGCTCCTACGAGCAGTACTTC
NA	TRBV3-1	many	TRBJ2-5	CASRPSPRESQYF	TGTGCCAGCAGACCCTCCCCGAGGGAATCCCAGTACTTC
TRBD1	TRBV6-2/TRBV6-3	NA	TRBJ1-2	CAGSYAPQGAVGYTF	TGTGCCGGCAGTTACGCCCCACAGGGGGCGGTTGGCTACACCTTC
NA	TRBV13	many	TRBJ2-2	CASSGRRATGELFF	TGTGCCAGCAGCGGTCGCAGGGCTACCGGGGAGCTGTTTTTT
TRBD1	TRBV20-1	many	TRBJ1-1	CSASRPTGGKAFF	TGCAGTGCTAGCCGCCCGACAGGGGGTAAAGCTTTCTTT